The clone carrying this TCR beta chain has a count of ten or more. Its antigen is not known. The sample originates from a study of breast tumors, draining lymph nodes, adjacent tissues. The study's findings and limits: Findings are consistent with lymph node origin and intratumoral expansion of most tumor T cells. Data only fit, rather than demonstrated, lymph node origin of most tumor T cells.

TCRdb reprocessed the multiplex PCR reads with MiXCR, giving one entry per CDR3 protein. The sample contains approximately 130,000 distinct CDR3 sequences, around 20% of which appear only once. Samples came from axillary lymph nodes draining the breast cancer. Sequencing was done on a sample of axillary lymph node tissue. The clonotype originates from a female donor with breast cancer. Some clones in this sample may be carry-over from other donors' samples.

In DNA form, the CDR3 reads TGCGCCAGCAGCTTGGAGCGGATAATAAACACCGGGGAGCTGTTTTTT. The encoded protein is CASSLERIINTGELFF. The rearrangement uses TRBV5-1 and TRBJ2-2, with D possibly being TRBD2 (5 bases). The germline V gene has CDR1 SGHRS and CDR2 YFSETQ. The germline V and J ends were trimmed by 0 bases and 2 bases, with 11 bases remaining between them. The CDR3 is 16 amino acids.